Sequencing of this TCR beta chain was carried out in a study of T-cell reconstitution after alpha-beta-depleted transplantation in children. Unique molecular identifiers were incorporated when the TCRbeta library was constructed. TCRdb re-called the PCR reads with MiXCR, one entry per CDR3 protein. The data show 350,000 to 500,000 distinct CDR3 sequences, over 40% seen once. V was trimmed by 7 bases and J by 3 bases, leaving 16 bases between them. The germline V gene has CDR1 MDHEN and CDR2 SYDVKM. The CDR3 sequence is 14 residues long. The input for sequencing was PBMCs, taken before TCRalphabeta/CD19-depleted stem cell transplant. The source is a girl aged 2 to 10 with aplastic anemia, due to receive a stem cell transplant. The chain employs TRBV28 and TRBJ2-7; no clear D gene. The chain's CDR3 is CASTTAGQGYEQYF. DNA for the CDR3: TGTGCCAGCACCACAGCTGGGCAAGGCTACGAGCAGTACTTC.